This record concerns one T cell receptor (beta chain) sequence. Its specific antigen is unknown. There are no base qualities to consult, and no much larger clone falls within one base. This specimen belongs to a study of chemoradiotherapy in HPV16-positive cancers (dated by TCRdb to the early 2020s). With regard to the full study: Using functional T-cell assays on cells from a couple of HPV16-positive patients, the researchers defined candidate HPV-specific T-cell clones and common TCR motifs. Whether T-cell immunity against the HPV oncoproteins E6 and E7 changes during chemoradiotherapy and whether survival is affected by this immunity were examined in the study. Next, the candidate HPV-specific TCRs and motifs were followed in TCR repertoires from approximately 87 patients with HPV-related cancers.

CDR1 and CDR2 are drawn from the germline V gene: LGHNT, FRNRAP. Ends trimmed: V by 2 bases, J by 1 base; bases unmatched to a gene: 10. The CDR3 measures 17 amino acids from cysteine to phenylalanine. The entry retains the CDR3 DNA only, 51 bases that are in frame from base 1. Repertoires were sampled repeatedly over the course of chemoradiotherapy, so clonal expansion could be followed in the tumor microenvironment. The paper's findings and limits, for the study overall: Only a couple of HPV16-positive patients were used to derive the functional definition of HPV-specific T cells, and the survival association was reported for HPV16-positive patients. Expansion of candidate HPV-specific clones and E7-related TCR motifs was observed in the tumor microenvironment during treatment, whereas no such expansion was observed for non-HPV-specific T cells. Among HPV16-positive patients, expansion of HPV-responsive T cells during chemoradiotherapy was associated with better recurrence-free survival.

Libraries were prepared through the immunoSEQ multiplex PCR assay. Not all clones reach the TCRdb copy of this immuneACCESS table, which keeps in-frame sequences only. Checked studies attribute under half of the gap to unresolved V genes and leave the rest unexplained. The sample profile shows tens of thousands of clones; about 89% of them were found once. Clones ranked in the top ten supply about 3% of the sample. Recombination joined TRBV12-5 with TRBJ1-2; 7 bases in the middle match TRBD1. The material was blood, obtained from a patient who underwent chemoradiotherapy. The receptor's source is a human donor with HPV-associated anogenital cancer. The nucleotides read TGTGCTAGTGGTTTGACAACCGGGACAGCCTTTAACTATGGCTACACCTTC. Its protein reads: CASGLTTGTAFNYGYTF.